These 2 T cell receptor beta chains originate from one sample sequenced in a study of cytotoxic CD8 clonotypes in ibrutinib-treated CLL. This table comes from immunoSEQ multiplex PCR, and its TCRdb copy is limited to in-frame clones, with some not included. The repertoire consists of fewer than 400,000 clones, with roughly 67% occurring once and the leading ten covering around 6.3%. This material consisted of PBMCs, taken after 36 months of ibrutinib treatment. These TCRs come from a human donor with chronic lymphocytic leukemia.

CDR3 amino acids: CASIRANSGANVLTF. CDR3 DNA: TGTGCCAGTATAAGGGCCAACTCTGGGGCCAACGTCCTGACTTTC. The chain recombines TRBV19 with TRBJ2-6; D is undetermined. Germline lookup yields CDR1 LNHDA and CDR2 SQIVND (reference sequence). The germline V and J ends were trimmed by 7 bases and 0 bases, with 10 bases remaining between them. The CDR3 totals 15 residues.

The rearrangement links TRBV5-1 to TRBJ2-7; 8 bases agree with TRBD1. The V gene end was trimmed by 3 bases and the J gene end by 0 bases; junction bases not matched to a gene: 5. CDR3 length: 15 amino acids. From germline, CDR1 is SGHRS and CDR2 YFSETQ. In DNA form, the CDR3 reads TGCGCCAGCAGCTCGTGGACAGGGCCCTCCTACGAGCAGTACTTC. Its protein product is CASSSWTGPSYEQYF.